A selection of T cell receptor beta chains follows, all from one sample in a study of somatic mutations in cytotoxic T cells in rheumatoid arthritis. Assay used: immunoSEQ multiplex PCR; TCRdb lists only in-frame clones, some missing. This table holds roughly 14,000 clones, 80% to 95% found once. Sequenced input: CD4+ T cells sorted from blood. The source is a man in his 70s with rheumatoid arthritis. Each CDR3 is given with its conserved first and last residue. The listing skips clone size in some rows; elsewhere it reads once, few, many or a size class.

CDR3: CASSFGTGGGYGYTF; V: TRBV5-1; J: TRBJ1-2; size: NA
CDR3: CASTSVGALNEQYF; V: TRBV6-6; J: TRBJ2-7; size: NA
CDR3: CASSVYQAGQETQYF; V: TRBV9; J: TRBJ2-5; size: NA
CDR3: CATSRDRGSEKLFF; V: TRBV15; J: TRBJ1-4; size: NA
CDR3: CASSPDFGNTIYF; V: TRBV16; J: TRBJ1-3; size: few
CDR3: CASSFGLAGVGELFF; V: TRBV5-1; J: TRBJ2-2; size: once
CDR3: CASNRGGTGGADTQYF; V: TRBV5-4; J: TRBJ2-3; size: NA
CDR3: CASSTTGVSPLHF; V: TRBV10-2; J: TRBJ1-6; size: NA
CDR3: CASSKTGGRAYEQYF; V: TRBV19; J: NA; size: NA
CDR3: CASSPRDRPYEQYF; V: TRBV11-3; J: TRBJ2-7; size: once
CDR3: CASSVTGIANEQYF; V: TRBV5-4; J: TRBJ2-7; size: NA
CDR3: CASRPSIGGDVLQHF; V: TRBV27; J: TRBJ1-5; size: NA
CDR3: CASTSPGGTDTQYF; V: TRBV7-8; J: TRBJ2-3; size: NA
CDR3: CASKYRGLTEAFF; V: TRBV2; J: TRBJ1-1; size: NA
CDR3: CASGKGGDTGELFF; V: TRBV11-3; J: TRBJ2-2; size: NA
CDR3: CASSRQENTEAFF; V: TRBV11-1; J: TRBJ1-1; size: NA
CDR3: CASRVSGGYGETQYF; V: TRBV2; J: TRBJ2-5; size: NA
CDR3: CASSPLQSTDTQYF; V: TRBV18; J: TRBJ2-3; size: NA
CDR3: CASSLRDRETQYF; V: TRBV7-9; J: TRBJ2-5; size: NA